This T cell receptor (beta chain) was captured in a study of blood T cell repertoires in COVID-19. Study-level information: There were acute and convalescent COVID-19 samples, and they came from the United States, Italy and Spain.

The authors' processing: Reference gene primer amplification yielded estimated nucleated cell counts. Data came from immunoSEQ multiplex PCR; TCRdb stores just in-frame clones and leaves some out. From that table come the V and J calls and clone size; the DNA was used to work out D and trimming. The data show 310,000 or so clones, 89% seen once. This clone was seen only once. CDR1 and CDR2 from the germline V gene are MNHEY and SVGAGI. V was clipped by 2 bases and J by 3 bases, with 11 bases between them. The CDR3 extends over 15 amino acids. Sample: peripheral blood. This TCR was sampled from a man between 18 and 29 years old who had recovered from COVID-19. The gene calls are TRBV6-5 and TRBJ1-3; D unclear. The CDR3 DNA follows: TGTGCCAGCAGTTACAGCCAGCGTTATGGAAACACCATATATTTT. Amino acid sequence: CASSYSQRYGNTIYF.